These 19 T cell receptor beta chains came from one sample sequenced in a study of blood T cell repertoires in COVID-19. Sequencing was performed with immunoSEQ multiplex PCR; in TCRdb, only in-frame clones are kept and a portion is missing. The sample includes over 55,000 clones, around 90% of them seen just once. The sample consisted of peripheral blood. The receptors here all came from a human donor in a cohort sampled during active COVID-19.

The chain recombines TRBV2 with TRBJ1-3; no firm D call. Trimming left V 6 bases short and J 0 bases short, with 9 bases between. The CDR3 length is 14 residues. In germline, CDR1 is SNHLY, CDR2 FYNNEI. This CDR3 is CASSLLSSGNTIYF. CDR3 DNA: TGTGCCAGCAGCCTTTTGAGCTCTGGAAACACCATATATTTT.

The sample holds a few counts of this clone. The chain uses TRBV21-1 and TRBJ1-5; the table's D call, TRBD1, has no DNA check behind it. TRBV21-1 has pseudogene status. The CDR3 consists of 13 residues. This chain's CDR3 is CASSRQGNQPQHF. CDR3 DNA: TGTGCCAGCAGCAGACAGGGCAATCAGCCCCAGCATTTT.

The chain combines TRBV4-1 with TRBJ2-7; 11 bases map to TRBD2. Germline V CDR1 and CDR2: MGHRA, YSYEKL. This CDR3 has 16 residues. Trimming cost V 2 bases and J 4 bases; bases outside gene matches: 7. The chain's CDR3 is CASSQFSSGRMYEQYF. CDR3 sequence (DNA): TGCGCCAGCAGCCAATTTTCTAGCGGGAGGATGTACGAGCAGTACTTC.

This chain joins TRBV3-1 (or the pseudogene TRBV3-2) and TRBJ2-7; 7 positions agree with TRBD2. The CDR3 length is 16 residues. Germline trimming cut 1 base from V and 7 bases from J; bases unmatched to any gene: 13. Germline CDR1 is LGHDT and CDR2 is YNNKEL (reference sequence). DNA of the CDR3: TGTGCCAGCAGCCAAGCGAACGGGAGGACCCTTGAGGAGCAGTACTTC. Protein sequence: CASSQANGRTLEEQYF.

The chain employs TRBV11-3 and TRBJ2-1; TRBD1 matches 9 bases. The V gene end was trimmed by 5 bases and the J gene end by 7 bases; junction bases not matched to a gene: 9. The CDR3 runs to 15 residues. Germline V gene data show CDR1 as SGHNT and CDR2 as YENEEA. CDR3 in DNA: TGTGCCAGCAGCCGAGGAGGGACAGGGAATAATGAGCAGTTCTTC. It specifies CASSRGGTGNNEQFF. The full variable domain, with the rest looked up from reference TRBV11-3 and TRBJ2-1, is EAGVVQSPRYKIIEKKQPVAFWCNPISGHNTLYWYLQNLGQGPELLIRYENEEAVDDSQLPKDRFSAERLKGVDSTLKIQPAELGDSAVYLCASSRGGTGNNEQFFGPGTRLTVL.

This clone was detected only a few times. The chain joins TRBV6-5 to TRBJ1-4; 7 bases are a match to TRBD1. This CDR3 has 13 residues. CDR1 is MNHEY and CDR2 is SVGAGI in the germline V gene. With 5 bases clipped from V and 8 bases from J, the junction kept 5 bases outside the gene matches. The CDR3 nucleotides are TGTGCCAGCAGTCCAGGGGGTTGGGAAAAACTGTTTTTT. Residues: CASSPGGWEKLFF.

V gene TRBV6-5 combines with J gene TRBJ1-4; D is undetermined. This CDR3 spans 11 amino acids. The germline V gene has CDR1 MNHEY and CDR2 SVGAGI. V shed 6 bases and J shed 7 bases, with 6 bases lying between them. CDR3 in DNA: TGTGCCAGCAGCGTTCGTGAAAAACTGTTTTTT. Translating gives CASSVREKLFF.

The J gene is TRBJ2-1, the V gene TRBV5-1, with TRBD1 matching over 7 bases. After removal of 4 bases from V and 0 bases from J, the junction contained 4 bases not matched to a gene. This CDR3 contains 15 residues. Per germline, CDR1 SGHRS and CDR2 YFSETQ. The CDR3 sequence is CASSDRDSSYNEQFF. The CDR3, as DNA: TGCGCCAGCAGCGACCGGGACAGCTCCTACAATGAGCAGTTCTTC. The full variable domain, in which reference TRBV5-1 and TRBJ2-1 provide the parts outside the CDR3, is KAGVTQTPRYLIKTRGQQVTLSCSPISGHRSVSWYQQTPGQGLQFLFEYFSETQRNKGNFPGRFSGRQFSNSRSEMNVSTLELGDSALYLCASSDRDSSYNEQFFGPGTRLTVL.

This chain's CDR3 is CASSQDEETSVTYEQYF. For the CDR3, the DNA is TGCGCCAGCAGCCAAGATGAGGAAACTAGCGTTACCTACGAGCAGTACTTC. V gene TRBV4-1 combines with J gene TRBJ2-7; 7 positions match TRBD2. CDR1 is MGHRA and CDR2 is YSYEKL in the germline V gene. This CDR3 has 17 residues. The junction had 10 bases not matched to a gene; V was cut back by 0 bases and J by 2 bases.

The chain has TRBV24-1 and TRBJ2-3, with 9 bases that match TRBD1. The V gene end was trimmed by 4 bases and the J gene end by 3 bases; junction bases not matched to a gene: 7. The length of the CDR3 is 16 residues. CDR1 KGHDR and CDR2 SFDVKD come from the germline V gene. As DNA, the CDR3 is TGTGCCACCAGTGACTCTGGGACAGGGCCAACAGATACGCAGTATTTT. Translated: CATSDSGTGPTDTQYF.

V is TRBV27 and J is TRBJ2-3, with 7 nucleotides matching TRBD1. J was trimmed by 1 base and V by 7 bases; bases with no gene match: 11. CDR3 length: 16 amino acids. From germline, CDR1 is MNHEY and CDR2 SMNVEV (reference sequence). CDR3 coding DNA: TGTGCCAGCATCACAGGGGTTCTGTCGGGCACAGATACGCAGTATTTT. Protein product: CASITGVLSGTDTQYF.

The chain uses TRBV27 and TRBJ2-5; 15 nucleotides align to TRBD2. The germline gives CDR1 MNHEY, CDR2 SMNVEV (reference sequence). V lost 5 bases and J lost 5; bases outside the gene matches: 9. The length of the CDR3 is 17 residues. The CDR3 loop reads CASSTRTSGRAGETQYF. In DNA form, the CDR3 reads TGTGCCAGCAGTACTCGGACTAGCGGGAGGGCCGGTGAGACCCAGTACTTC.

The CDR3 DNA reads TGTGCCAGCAGCGTCCGGGACAGGGTCACCACAGATACGCAGTATTTT. Its translation is CASSVRDRVTTDTQYF. The chain couples TRBV21-1 to TRBJ2-3; TRBD1, the D gene given by the table, was not confirmed from the DNA. TRBV21-1 is assigned pseudogene status. This CDR3 comprises 16 residues.

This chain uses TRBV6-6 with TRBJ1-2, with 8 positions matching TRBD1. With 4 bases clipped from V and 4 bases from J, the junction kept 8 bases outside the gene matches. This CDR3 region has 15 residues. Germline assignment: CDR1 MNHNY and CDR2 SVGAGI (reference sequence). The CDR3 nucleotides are TGTGCCAGCAGTTTAGGACAGGGTGGTAGCTATGGCTACACCTTC. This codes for CASSLGQGGSYGYTF.

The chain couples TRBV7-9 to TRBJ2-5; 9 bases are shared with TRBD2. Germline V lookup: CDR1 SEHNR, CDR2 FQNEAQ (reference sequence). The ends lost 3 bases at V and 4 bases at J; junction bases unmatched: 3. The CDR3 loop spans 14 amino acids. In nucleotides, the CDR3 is TGTGCCAGCAGCTTTCGAGCGGGAGGAGAGACCCAGTACTTC. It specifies CASSFRAGGETQYF.

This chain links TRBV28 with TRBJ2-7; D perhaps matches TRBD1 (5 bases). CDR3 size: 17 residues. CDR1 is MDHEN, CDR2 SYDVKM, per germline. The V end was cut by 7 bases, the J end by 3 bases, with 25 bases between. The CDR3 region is CASTSPVKLRGNYEQYF. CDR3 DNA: TGTGCCAGCACTTCCCCGGTGAAACTTAGGGGAAACTACGAGCAGTACTTC.

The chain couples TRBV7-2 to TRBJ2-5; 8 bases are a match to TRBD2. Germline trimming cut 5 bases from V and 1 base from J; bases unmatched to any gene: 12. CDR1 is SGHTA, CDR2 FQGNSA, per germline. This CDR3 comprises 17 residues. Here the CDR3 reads CASSVSTGGGGQETQYF. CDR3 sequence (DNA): TGTGCCAGCAGCGTCTCGACGGGAGGGGGGGGCCAAGAGACCCAGTACTTC.

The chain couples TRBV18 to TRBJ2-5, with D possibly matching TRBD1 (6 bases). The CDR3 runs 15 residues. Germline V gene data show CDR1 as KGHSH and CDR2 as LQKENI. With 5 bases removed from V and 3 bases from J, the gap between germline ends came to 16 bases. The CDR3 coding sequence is TGTGCCAGCTCAGGCACCTTACAGGGTAAAGAGACCCAGTACTTC. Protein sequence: CASSGTLQGKETQYF.

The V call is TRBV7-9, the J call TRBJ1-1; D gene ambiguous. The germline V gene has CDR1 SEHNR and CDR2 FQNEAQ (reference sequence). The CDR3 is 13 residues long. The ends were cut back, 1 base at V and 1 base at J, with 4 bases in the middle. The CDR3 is CASSLVQNTEAFF. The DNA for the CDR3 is TGTGCCAGCAGCTTAGTCCAGAACACTGAAGCTTTCTTT.